This T cell receptor (beta chain) was captured by sequencing in a study of blood T cell repertoires in COVID-19. The CDR3 spans 11 residues. Germline V gene lookup returns CDR1 DFQATT and CDR2 SNEGSKA (reference sequence). V was cut by 6 bases and J by 5 bases, with 8 bases left in between. TCRdb keeps only in-frame clones here, not all; method: immunoSEQ multiplex PCR. The sample has 75,000 to 95,000 clones, around 79% seen once. The rearrangement uses TRBV20-1 and TRBJ2-1; D ambiguous. This sequence was found in a woman aged 80 or over with active or convalescent COVID-19. Specimen: peripheral blood. As DNA, the CDR3 is TGCAGTGCGGAGCCGAACAATGAGCAGTTCTTC. Residues: CSAEPNNEQFF.